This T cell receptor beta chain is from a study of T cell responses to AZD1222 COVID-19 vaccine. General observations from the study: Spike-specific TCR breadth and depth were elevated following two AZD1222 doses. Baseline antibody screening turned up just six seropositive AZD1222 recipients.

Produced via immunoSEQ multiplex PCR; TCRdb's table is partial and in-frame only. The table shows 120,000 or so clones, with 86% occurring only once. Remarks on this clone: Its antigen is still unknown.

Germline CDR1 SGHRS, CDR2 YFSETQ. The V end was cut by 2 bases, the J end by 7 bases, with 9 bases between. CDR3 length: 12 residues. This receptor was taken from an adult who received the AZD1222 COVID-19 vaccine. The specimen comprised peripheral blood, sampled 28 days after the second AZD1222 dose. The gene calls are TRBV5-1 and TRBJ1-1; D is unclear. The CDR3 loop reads CASSFGNNEAFF. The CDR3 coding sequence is TGCGCCAGCAGCTTTGGTAATAATGAAGCTTTCTTT.